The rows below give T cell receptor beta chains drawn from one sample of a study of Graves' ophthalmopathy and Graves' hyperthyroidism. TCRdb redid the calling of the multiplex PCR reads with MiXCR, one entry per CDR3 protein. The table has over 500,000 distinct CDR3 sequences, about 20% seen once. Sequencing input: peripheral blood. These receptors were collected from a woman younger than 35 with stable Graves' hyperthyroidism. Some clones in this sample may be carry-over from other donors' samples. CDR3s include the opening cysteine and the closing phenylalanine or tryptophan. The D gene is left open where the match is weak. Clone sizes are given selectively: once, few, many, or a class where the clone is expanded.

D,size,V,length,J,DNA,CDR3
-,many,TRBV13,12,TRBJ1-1,TGTGCCAGCAGACTTCAGTTGACTGAAGCTTTCTTT,CASRLQLTEAFF
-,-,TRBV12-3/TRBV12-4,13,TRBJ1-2,TGTGCCAGCAGTCTTGGGGGGGTGAATGGCTACACCTTC,CASSLGGVNGYTF
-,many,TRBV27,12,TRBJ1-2,TGTGCCAGCAGTTTAAAGTTCTATGGCTACACCTTC,CASSLKFYGYTF
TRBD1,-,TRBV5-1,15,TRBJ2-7,TGCGCCAGCAGCTTGGTACAGGGGGCTCTGGACGAGCAGTACTTC,CASSLVQGALDEQYF
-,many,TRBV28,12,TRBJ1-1,TGTGCCACAACGACCGGGAACACTGAAGCTTTCTTT,CATTTGNTEAFF
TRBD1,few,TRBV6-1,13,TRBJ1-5,TGTGCCAGCACGAGGGGGCCAGGTCAGCCCCAGCATTTT,CASTRGPGQPQHF
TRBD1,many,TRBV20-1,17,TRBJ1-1,TGCAGTGCTCGGCGACTTACGCAGGGGGTTGGGGTTTCTGAAGCTTTCTTT,CSARRLTQGVGVSEAFF
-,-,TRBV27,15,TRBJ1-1,TGTGCCAGCAGTTTGGCGACCACAGGGTACACTGAAGCTTTCTTT,CASSLATTGYTEAFF
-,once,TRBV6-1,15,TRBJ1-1,TGTGCCAGCAGTGTCCTGGGCGGCACGAACACTGAAGCTTTCTTT,CASSVLGGTNTEAFF
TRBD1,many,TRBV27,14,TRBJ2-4,TGTGCCAGCAGTTTAACAGGGACAGCAAACATTCAGTACTTC,CASSLTGTANIQYF
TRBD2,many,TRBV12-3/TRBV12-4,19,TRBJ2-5,TGTGCCAGCAGTTGGTTCCCCCGTGGGACTAGCGGGAGTTATGAGACCCAGTACTTC,CASSWFPRGTSGSYETQYF
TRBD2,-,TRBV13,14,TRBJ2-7,TGTGCCAGCAGCTTAGGGGGGAGGGCCCGCGAGCAGTACTTC,CASSLGGRAREQYF
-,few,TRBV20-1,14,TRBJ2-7,TGCAGTGCTAGAGAGTCAGTGGGGGTCTACGAGCAGTACTTC,CSARESVGVYEQYF
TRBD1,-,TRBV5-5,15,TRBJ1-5,TGTGCCAGCAGCCAGGGGCAGGGGGCCAATCAGCCCCAGCATTTT,CASSQGQGANQPQHF
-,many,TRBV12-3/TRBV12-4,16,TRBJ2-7,TGTGCCAGCAGTTCTCCACAGGGAGCTGCAGCCTACGAGCAGTACTTC,CASSSPQGAAAYEQYF
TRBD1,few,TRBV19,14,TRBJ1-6,TGTGCCAGTAGTACCGCGGACAGGATCGCACCCCTCCACTTT,CASSTADRIAPLHF
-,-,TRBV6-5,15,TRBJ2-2,TGTGCCAGCAGTTGGGAGGAGAGGGGGGACGGGGAGCTGTTTTTT,CASSWEERGDGELFF
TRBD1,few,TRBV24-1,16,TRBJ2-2,TGTGCCACCAGTGACCCGGGACAGGGGTGGACCGGGGAGCTGTTTTTT,CATSDPGQGWTGELFF
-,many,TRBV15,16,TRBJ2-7,TGTGCCACCAGCATAGTGGCAAGCGGACCCTCCTACGAGCAGTACTTC,CATSIVASGPSYEQYF
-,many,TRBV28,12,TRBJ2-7,TGTGCCAGCAGCGGGAGCTCCTACGAGCAGTACTTC,CASSGSSYEQYF
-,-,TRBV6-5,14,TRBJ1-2,TGTGCCAGCGGTTCCTTTGGAGTTCTCTATGGCTACACCTTC,CASGSFGVLYGYTF
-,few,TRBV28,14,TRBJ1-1,TGTGCCAGCAGTTTATATGCGGGTCACACTGAAGCTTTCTTT,CASSLYAGHTEAFF
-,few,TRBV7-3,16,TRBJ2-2,TGTGCCAGCAGCCCCCGGGCAGGGGCAAGTGTCGGGGAGCTGTTTTTT,CASSPRAGASVGELFF
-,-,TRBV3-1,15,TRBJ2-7,TGTGCCAGCAGCCAATCTTCGGCGGGGTACTACGAGCAGTACTTC,CASSQSSAGYYEQYF
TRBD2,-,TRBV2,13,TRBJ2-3,TGTGCCAGCAAAAGGACTAGCGGAGATACGCAGTATTTT,CASKRTSGDTQYF
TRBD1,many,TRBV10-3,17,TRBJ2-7,TGTGCCATCAGTGACCTCTCCGGGACAGGGAATTCCTACGAGCAGTACTTC,CAISDLSGTGNSYEQYF
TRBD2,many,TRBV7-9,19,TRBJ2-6,TGTGCCAGCGCGGGGGTGACGCTAGCGAGGACATCTGGGGCCAACGTCCTGACTTTC,CASAGVTLARTSGANVLTF